This TCR beta chain was captured in a study of blood T cell repertoires in COVID-19. On the study more broadly: Sites in the United States, Italy and Spain provided acute and convalescent COVID-19 samples. PBMCs, B-cell-depleted T cells, or T cells provided the cDNA or gDNA that made up the material.

Germline V gene data show CDR1 as SGHAT and CDR2 as FQNNGV. This CDR3 has 15 residues. Trimming at V came to 5 bases and at J to 7 bases, leaving 10 bases not matched to a gene. In the original workflow: The authors estimated nucleated cell counts from reference gene primer amplification. Clones were read by immunoSEQ multiplex PCR, and TCRdb kept only the in-frame ones, dropping some. V, J and clone size reflect that table, while D and trimming were determined from the DNA. Counted here are around 50,000 clones, 82% occurring once; the ten biggest clones make up 7.3%. This rearrangement joins TRBV11-2 to TRBJ1-4; 7 positions agree with TRBD1. The receptor's source is a man aged 35 to 55 with acute or convalescent COVID-19. The sample was peripheral blood. CDR3 sequence reads: CASSPDLTGVEKLFF. The CDR3 DNA follows: TGTGCCAGCAGCCCGGACCTTACAGGGGTTGAAAAACTGTTTTTT.